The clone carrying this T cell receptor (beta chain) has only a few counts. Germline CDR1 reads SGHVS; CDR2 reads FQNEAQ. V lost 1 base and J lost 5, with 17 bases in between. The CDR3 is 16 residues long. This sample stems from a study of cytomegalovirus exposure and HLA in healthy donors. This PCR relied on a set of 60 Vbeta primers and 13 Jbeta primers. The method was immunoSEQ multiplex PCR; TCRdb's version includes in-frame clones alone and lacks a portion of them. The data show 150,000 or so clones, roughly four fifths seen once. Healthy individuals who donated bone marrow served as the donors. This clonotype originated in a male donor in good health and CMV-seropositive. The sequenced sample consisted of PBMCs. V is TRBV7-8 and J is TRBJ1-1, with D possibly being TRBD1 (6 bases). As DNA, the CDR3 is TGTGCCAGCAGCTTAGATTTGTACAGGGTTTTGACTGAAGCTTTCTTT. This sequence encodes CASSLDLYRVLTEAFF.